These 28 T cell receptor beta chains share one sample of origin, sequenced in a study of control samples from healthy donors and cancer patients. Some clones are missing from TCRdb's copy, which holds only in-frame ones; the method was immunoSEQ multiplex PCR. The repertoire includes about 64,000 clones, more than 85% of them detected once, and about 1.5% sits in the top ten. The sequenced material came from PBMCs. Source of these receptors: a man aged 35-49 years with colorectal cancer.

The rearrangement links TRBV6-2 or TRBV6-3 to TRBJ1-5; no firm D call. Trimming removed 2 bases from V and 1 base from J, with 12 bases in between. CDR1 and CDR2 from the germline V gene are MNHEY and SVGEGT. This CDR3 has 16 amino acids. This chain's CDR3 is CASSYPGQGSNQPQHF. The DNA for the CDR3 is TGTGCCAGCAGTTACCCCGGGCAAGGCAGCAATCAGCCCCAGCATTTT.

The V gene is TRBV9, the J gene TRBJ1-2; TRBD1 agrees at 7 bases. Trimming cost V 3 bases and J 0 bases; bases outside gene matches: 5. Germline lookup yields CDR1 SGDLS and CDR2 YYNGEE. The CDR3 consists of 15 residues. CDR3 in DNA: TGTGCCAGCAGCGAGGGGGCTGGATCTAACTATGGCTACACCTTC. It encodes CASSEGAGSNYGYTF.

The gene calls are TRBV5-1 and TRBJ2-6; D is perhaps TRBD2 (7 bases). This CDR3 has 16 amino acids. V was shortened by 6 bases and J by 4 bases, with 17 bases between the two germline ends. Per the germline V gene, CDR1 is SGHRS and CDR2 is YFSETQ. DNA of the CDR3: TGCGCCAGCACCCTGGGGGGGGGCCCGGGGGCCAACGTCCTGACTTTC. Protein sequence: CASTLGGGPGANVLTF.

The gene calls are TRBV30 and TRBJ1-4; the D is unclear. CDR3 length equals 14 residues. Trimming shortened V by 2 bases and J by 4 bases, and 11 bases separated the two germline ends. CDR1 is GTSNPN and CDR2 is SVGIG in the germline V gene (reference sequence). The CDR3 DNA follows: TGTGCCTGGAGTTCAGGAGTCGGTAATGAAAAACTGTTTTTT. Its translation: CAWSSGVGNEKLFF.

The chain links TRBV27 to TRBJ2-7; a possible D gene is TRBD1 (6 bases). The CDR3 covers 15 residues. Germline V gene sequence: CDR1 MNHEY, CDR2 SMNVEV (reference sequence). The ends were cut back, 6 bases at V and 5 bases at J, with 20 bases in the middle. CDR3 loop: CASSSGTNALHEQYF. DNA for the CDR3: TGTGCCAGCAGCTCCGGGACAAACGCGCTCCACGAGCAGTACTTC.

The rearrangement links TRBV10-1 to TRBJ2-2, with 7 bases identical to TRBD1. The V segment lost 6 bases and the J segment 6 bases; nucleotides outside the gene matches: 4. This CDR3 is 13 amino acids long. Germline CDR1 reads WNHNN; CDR2 reads SYGVQD (reference sequence). This chain's CDR3 is CASRGRGSGELFF. In nucleotides, the CDR3 is TGCGCCAGCAGGGGCAGGGGGTCCGGGGAGCTGTTTTTT.

On this clone: This specimen includes other DNA sequences encoding the same CDR3. The chain couples TRBV7-6 to TRBJ2-1; TRBD2 matches 11 bases. CDR1 is SGHVS and CDR2 is FNYEAQ in the germline V gene. V was pared by 1 base and J by 9 bases, with 5 bases of the junction left unmatched. This CDR3 spans 15 amino acids. The CDR3 region is CASSLGSGGAGEQFF. CDR3 nucleotides: TGTGCCAGCAGCTTAGGTAGCGGGGGGGCCGGTGAGCAGTTCTTC.

The chain uses TRBV29-1 and TRBJ2-2; TRBD1 matches at 7 bases. The ends lost 5 bases at V and 4 bases at J; junction bases unmatched: 10. CDR3 length: 15 residues. From germline, CDR1 is SQVTM and CDR2 ANQGSEA. CDR3: CSVSYTGTATGELFF. CDR3 DNA: TGCAGCGTTTCCTACACCGGGACAGCCACCGGGGAGCTGTTTTTT.

This clone came up a few times. The chain employs TRBV7-8 and TRBJ2-3, with 7 positions matching TRBD2. The CDR3 length is 16 residues. V was pared by 5 bases and J by 2 bases, with 10 bases of the junction left unmatched. CDR1 SGHVS and CDR2 FQNEAQ come from the germline V gene. This CDR3 reads CASSRGVSQNTDTQYF. The CDR3 bases are TGTGCCAGCAGCCGGGGGGTGTCACAGAACACAGATACGCAGTATTTT.

The rearrangement joins TRBV28 to TRBJ1-1, with a possible D match to TRBD1 (6 bases). The germline V gene has CDR1 MDHEN and CDR2 SYDVKM. The V end was cut by 8 bases, the J end by 5 bases, with 12 bases between. The CDR3 is 12 residues long. CDR3 nucleotides: TGTGCCAGCTCTCAAGGGGGGACTGAAGCTTTCTTT. Protein: CASSQGGTEAFF.

The chain uses TRBV3-1 (or the pseudogene TRBV3-2) and TRBJ2-7, with 10 bases fitting TRBD2. V lost 0 bases and J lost 3; bases outside the gene matches: 2. This CDR3 region has 15 residues. Germline loops: CDR1 LGHDT, CDR2 YNNKEL (reference sequence). The CDR3 region has the DNA TGTGCCAGCAGCCAAGATCTAGCGGGGGTCTACGAGCAGTACTTC. Its translation is CASSQDLAGVYEQYF.

This chain joins TRBV5-4 and TRBJ2-7; TRBD1 agrees at 9 bases. This CDR3 contains 14 residues. Germline V gives CDR1 SGHNT, CDR2 YYREEE (reference sequence). V shed 4 bases and J 5 bases; nucleotides not matched to a gene: 7. The CDR3 region is CASSGWDRVHEQYF. The DNA for the CDR3 is TGTGCCAGCAGCGGGTGGGACAGGGTCCACGAGCAGTACTTC.

The rearrangement joins TRBV7-9 to TRBJ1-2; TRBD1 is a possible D gene (5 bases). Germline values: CDR1 SEHNR, CDR2 FQNEAQ (reference sequence). This CDR3 contains 12 residues. The V end was cut by 3 bases, the J end by 6 bases, with 8 bases between. Here the CDR3 reads CASSFGRDGYTF. In DNA form, the CDR3 reads TGTGCCAGCAGCTTTGGCAGGGATGGCTACACCTTC.

The chain carries TRBV6-1 and TRBJ2-7, with TRBD1 identical over 11 bases. The V segment lost 3 bases and the J segment 3 bases; nucleotides outside the gene matches: 4. The CDR3 runs 15 residues. Germline-derived CDR1 and CDR2 are MNHNS and SASEGT. CDR3 protein: CASSESGTGGYEQYF. CDR3 sequence (DNA): TGTGCCAGCAGTGAGTCCGGGACAGGGGGCTACGAGCAGTACTTC.

The rearrangement uses TRBV11-2 and TRBJ1-4; the match to TRBD1 covers 8 bases. CDR1 SGHAT and CDR2 FQNNGV come from the germline V gene. V was pared by 3 bases and J by 5 bases, with 14 bases of the junction left unmatched. The CDR3 extends over 18 amino acids. The CDR3 DNA sequence: TGTGCCAGCAGCTTGGGGATTCAGGGGGCGCGTCTCAATGAAAAACTGTTTTTT. It yields the protein CASSLGIQGARLNEKLFF.

The V call is TRBV7-3, the J call TRBJ1-3; 9 bases are shared with TRBD1. The CDR3 length is 15 residues. Germline CDR1 SGHTA, CDR2 FQGTGA. J was trimmed by 4 bases and V by 4 bases; bases with no gene match: 5. The CDR3 protein is CASSSGQGDGNTIYF. The CDR3, as DNA: TGTGCCAGCAGCTCGGGACAGGGAGACGGAAACACCATATATTTT.

The chain has TRBV11-3 and TRBJ2-7; D perhaps matches TRBD2 (6 bases). Trimming took off 8 bases at V and 0 bases at J, with 11 bases between the two ends. The germline V gene has CDR1 SGHNT and CDR2 YENEEA. The CDR3 extends over 13 amino acids. The CDR3 protein is CASGPGGSYEQYF. DNA of the CDR3: TGTGCCAGCGGCCCCGGGGGCTCCTACGAGCAGTACTTC.

The chain carries TRBV19 and TRBJ1-4, with D perhaps matching TRBD1 (5 bases). The germline V gene encodes CDR1 LNHDA and CDR2 SQIVND (reference sequence). V was pared by 0 bases and J by 4 bases, with 15 bases between. This CDR3 has 17 residues. The CDR3, as DNA: TGTGCCAGTAGTATAGATCGGTGGGGCGCGGTTAATGAAAAACTGTTTTTT. As protein: CASSIDRWGAVNEKLFF.

V and J are TRBV11-2 and TRBJ1-3, with a weak D call TRBD1 (5 bases). Germline V gives CDR1 SGHAT, CDR2 FQNNGV. The CDR3 loop spans 17 amino acids. V gave up 4 bases and J gave up 0 bases, with 16 bases separating them. The DNA of the CDR3 is TGTGCCAGCAGCTCCCTTCACGGGGGGTTCTCTGGAAACACCATATATTTT. Translation: CASSSLHGGFSGNTIYF. The full variable domain, with the rest looked up from reference TRBV11-2 and TRBJ1-3, is EAGVAQSPRYKIIEKRQSVAFWCNPISGHATLYWYQQILGQGPKLLIQFQNNGVVDDSQLPKDRFSAERLKGVDSTLKIQPAKLEDSAVYLCASSSLHGGFSGNTIYFGEGSWLTVV.

This sequence joins TRBV6-2 or TRBV6-3 and TRBJ1-1; D unclear. Trimming pared 0 bases from V and 10 bases from J, leaving 9 bases between. The CDR3 extends over 12 amino acids. Germline values: CDR1 MNHEY, CDR2 SVGEGT. CDR3 coding DNA: TGTGCCAGCAGTTACTCCGTTAAATCAGCTTTCTTT. Its protein product is CASSYSVKSAFF.

The CDR3, as DNA: TGCGCCAGCAGCCCCGGACACGGAGGAGATACGCAGTATTTT. Residues: CASSPGHGGDTQYF. This chain connects TRBV5-1 to TRBJ2-3; D possibly matches TRBD1 or TRBD2 (5 bases each). Germline loops: CDR1 SGHRS, CDR2 YFSETQ. This CDR3 region has 14 residues. The V gene lost 4 bases and the J gene lost 5 bases, with 14 bases spanning the gap.

The chain joins TRBV7-9 to TRBJ1-2, with a possible D match to TRBD1 (5 bases). This CDR3 region has 13 residues. V was cut by 5 bases and J by 5 bases, with 12 bases left in between. Germline CDR1 and CDR2: SEHNR and FQNEAQ (reference sequence). CDR3 loop: CASSAGTPYGYTF. The CDR3 DNA reads as TGTGCCAGCAGCGCGGGGACTCCTTATGGCTACACCTTC.

The CDR3 here is CASSRGQVYGYTF. In DNA form, the CDR3 reads TGTGCCAGCAGCCGAGGACAGGTCTATGGCTACACCTTC. The V gene is TRBV7-2, the J gene TRBJ1-2, with 7 bases matching TRBD1. Germline CDR1 is SGHTA and CDR2 is FQGNSA. The CDR3 covers 13 residues. V shed 5 bases, J shed 4 bases, and the junction held 4 bases outside the gene matches.

The chain uses TRBV5-4 and TRBJ2-1; D perhaps matches TRBD2 (6 bases). The germline V gene encodes CDR1 SGHNT and CDR2 YYREEE (reference sequence). This CDR3 has 16 amino acids. Trimming took off 3 bases at V and 10 bases at J, with 23 bases between the two ends. The CDR3 coding sequence is TGTGCCAGCAGCTCAGGACCGGGACTCCCCAACAGGGAGCAGTTCTTC. This sequence encodes CASSSGPGLPNREQFF.

The chain uses TRBV12-3 or TRBV12-4 and TRBJ2-2; a weak D match, TRBD1 (6 bases). V shed 7 bases and J shed 5 bases, with 11 bases lying between them. CDR3 length equals 13 residues. The CDR3 DNA is TGTGCCAGCACCAGAACAGGGACCGGGGAGCTGTTTTTT. It translates to CASTRTGTGELFF.

The V gene is TRBV5-1, the J gene TRBJ2-7, with TRBD1 identical over 8 bases. Germline values: CDR1 SGHRS, CDR2 YFSETQ. The junction had 15 bases not matched to a gene; V was cut back by 0 bases and J by 4 bases. This CDR3 comprises 18 residues. This chain's CDR3 is CASSLEIWGYRGRYEQYF. The CDR3 DNA reads as TGCGCCAGCAGCTTGGAGATCTGGGGGTACAGGGGGAGATACGAGCAGTACTTC.

The chain links TRBV2 to TRBJ2-3; TRBD2 matches at 8 bases. From germline, CDR1 is SNHLY and CDR2 FYNNEI. V was clipped by 8 bases and J by 4 bases; unmatched bases: 8. The CDR3 is 14 residues long. CDR3 sequence: CASLGTSPPDTQYF. The DNA of the CDR3 is TGTGCCAGCCTTGGGACTAGTCCCCCAGATACGCAGTATTTT.

In its sample, this clone was seen a few times. The chain uses TRBV5-6 and TRBJ1-2; D is unclear. The ends were cut back, 1 base at V and 3 bases at J, with 10 bases in the middle. This CDR3 has 14 residues. Germline V gene lookup returns CDR1 SGHDT and CDR2 YYEEEE. This chain's CDR3 is CASSLFGYYYGYTF. The CDR3 region has the DNA TGTGCCAGCAGCTTGTTCGGGTATTACTATGGCTACACCTTC.